These 10 T cell receptor beta chains originate from one sample sequenced in a study of blood T cell repertoires in COVID-19. Repertoires were generated with immunoSEQ multiplex PCR, while TCRdb's copy carries only in-frame clones and drops some. This table holds about 200,000 clones, around nine tenths found once. Specimen: peripheral blood. The source is a man in his fifties or sixties with COVID-19, enrolled during active disease.

The J gene is TRBJ2-1, the V gene TRBV10-1, with TRBD2 matching 10 bases. Germline trimming cut 3 bases from V and 7 bases from J; bases unmatched to any gene: 12. Looked up from germline, CDR1 is WNHNN and CDR2 is SYGVQD (reference sequence). The CDR3 sequence is 17 residues long. This CDR3 reads CASSEVGLAGARNEQFF. Here the CDR3 DNA reads TGCGCCAGCAGTGAAGTAGGGCTAGCGGGAGCTCGTAATGAGCAGTTCTTC.

The J gene is TRBJ2-5, the V gene TRBV27; 8 positions match TRBD1. Germline CDR1 reads MNHEY; CDR2 reads SMNVEV (reference sequence). The CDR3 is 15 residues long. V shed 5 bases, J shed 4 bases, and the junction held 9 bases outside the gene matches. The CDR3, as DNA: TGTGCCAGCAGTGTACTTCCAGGGGGCGGAGAGACCCAGTACTTC. Translated: CASSVLPGGGETQYF.

The chain recombines TRBV7-9 with TRBJ2-7, with TRBD1 as a possible D gene (5 bases). The CDR3 is made up of 14 amino acids. Germline V gives CDR1 SEHNR, CDR2 FQNEAQ (reference sequence). The germline V and J ends were trimmed by 0 bases and 2 bases, with 8 bases remaining between them. The CDR3 protein is CASSLAVRAYEQYF. The DNA of the CDR3 is TGTGCCAGCAGCTTAGCAGTCAGGGCCTACGAGCAGTACTTC.

This chain's CDR3 is CASSGTGGTEAFF. Written as DNA, the CDR3 is TGTGCCAGCTCCGGGACAGGGGGCACTGAAGCTTTCTTT. V and J are TRBV6-4 and TRBJ1-1; 11 nucleotides agree with TRBD1. The germline V gene has CDR1 MRHNA and CDR2 SNTAGT. The CDR3 covers 13 residues. Trimming took 8 bases from V and 4 from J; bases not matched to a gene: 3.

The gene calls are TRBV18 and TRBJ2-1, with 7 bases aligning to TRBD2. This CDR3 comprises 16 residues. Germline V gene data show CDR1 as KGHSH and CDR2 as LQKENI. Unmatched junction bases numbered 9, after V lost 3 bases and J lost 4 bases. The DNA for the CDR3 is TGTGCCAGCTCACCCAGACCAGGGAGGGTGTACAATGAGCAGTTCTTC. Protein: CASSPRPGRVYNEQFF.

The rearrangement uses TRBV11-1 and TRBJ1-2; 9 bases map to TRBD1. Per germline, CDR1 SGHAT and CDR2 FQDESV (reference sequence). V lost 5 bases to trimming and J lost 4 bases; unmatched junction nucleotides: 5. This CDR3 is built from 14 residues. CDR3 region: CASSAGQGGYGYTF. DNA for the CDR3: TGTGCCAGCAGCGCGGGACAGGGAGGCTATGGCTACACCTTC.

This clone was observed once. The CDR3 loop is CASSSSVGGEAFF. Here the CDR3 DNA reads TGTGCCAGCAGCTCCTCCGTGGGGGGTGAAGCTTTCTTT. The V gene is TRBV7-9, the J gene TRBJ1-1; maybe TRBD1 (5 bases). The V gene's germline CDR1 is SEHNR and CDR2 FQNEAQ (reference sequence). V lost 4 bases to trimming and J lost 7 bases, with 13 bases between them. The CDR3 runs 13 residues. Combining the CDR3 with reference TRBV7-9 and TRBJ1-1 gives the whole variable domain DTGVSQNPRHKITKRGQNVTFRCDPISEHNRLYWYRQTLGQGPEFLTYFQNEAQLEKSRLLSDRFSAERPKGSFSTLEIQRTEQGDSAMYLCASSSSVGGEAFFGQGTRLTVV.

This clone was picked up a small number of times. V and J are TRBV30 and TRBJ1-6, with TRBD1 matching over 10 bases. V dropped 3 bases and J dropped 6; count of bases not matched to a gene: 8. The CDR3 is made up of 16 amino acids. Germline V gives CDR1 GTSNPN, CDR2 SVGIG (reference sequence). CDR3 DNA: TGTGCCTGGAGCGTCAGCCGGGACAGGGGTAATTCACCCCTCCACTTT. Protein product: CAWSVSRDRGNSPLHF.

The V call is TRBV9, the J call TRBJ2-1; unclear D gene. Germline CDR1 is SGDLS and CDR2 is YYNGEE. The ends were cut back, 3 bases at V and 4 bases at J, with 17 bases in the middle. The CDR3 spans 16 residues. CDR3: CASSALAQGVYNEQFF. CDR3 in DNA: TGTGCCAGCAGCGCCCTCGCCCAAGGAGTATACAATGAGCAGTTCTTC.

In DNA, the CDR3 is TGTGCCAGCAGCCCTCGGTCAGGTTCCAACCCCTATGGCTACACCTTC. Translating it yields CASSPRSGSNPYGYTF. The chain employs TRBV21-1 and TRBJ1-2; TRBD1 was called by the table and not checked on the DNA. TRBV21-1 is a pseudogene segment. The CDR3 spans 16 residues.